The rows below give T cell receptor beta chains drawn from one sample of a study of immune heterogeneity within non-small cell lung tumors. TCRdb reprocessed the multiplex PCR reads via MiXCR and lists one record per CDR3 protein. The profile shows tens of thousands of distinct CDR3 sequences, about 30% of them singletons. The sequencing sample was made of lung tumor tissue. These receptors came from a man aged 35 to 55 with non-small cell lung cancer. The conserved cysteine and the conserved F or W are not part of the CDR3 here. Fields, in order: CDR3 length, V gene, CDR3 protein.

12,TRBV27,ASSGGRNTDTQY
15,TRBV7-9,ASSRLAGGPSRDTQY
12,TRBV11-3,ASSLEGLVGWQY
13,TRBV7-2,ASSQTWGNNQPQH
12,TRBV7-2,ASSRDRSTDTQY
11,TRBV7-9,ASSSGQGLEAF
14,TRBV19,ASSIEVLGSWETQY
14,TRBV20-1,SASPGRLSSYNEQF
12,TRBV5-8,ASSFPRNTGELF
13,TRBV24-1,ATSDSGYNIHEQF
14,TRBV24-1,ATSDPGAKNPYEQY
12,TRBV6-1,ASSPTGGSYEQY
14,TRBV12-3/TRBV12-4,ASRSPETTRPETQY
10,TRBV13,ASSALQETQY
14,TRBV20-1,SARDLGGAANTEAF
15,TRBV24-1,ATSDHLAEYSYNEQF
13,TRBV2,ASTEGQTMNTEAF
12,TRBV28,ASSPRQSYNEQF